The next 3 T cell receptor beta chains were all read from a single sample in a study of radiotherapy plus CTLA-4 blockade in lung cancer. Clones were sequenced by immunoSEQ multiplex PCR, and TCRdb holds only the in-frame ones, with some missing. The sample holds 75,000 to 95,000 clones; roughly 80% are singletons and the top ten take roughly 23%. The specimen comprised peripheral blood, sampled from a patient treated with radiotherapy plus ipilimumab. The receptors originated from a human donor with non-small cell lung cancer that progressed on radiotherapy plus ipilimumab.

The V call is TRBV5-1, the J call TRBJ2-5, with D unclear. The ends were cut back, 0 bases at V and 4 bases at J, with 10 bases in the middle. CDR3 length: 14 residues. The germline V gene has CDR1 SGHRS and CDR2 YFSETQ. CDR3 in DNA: TGCGCCAGCAGCTTGGCCGTGGAAGCAGAGACCCAGTACTTC. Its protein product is CASSLAVEAETQYF.

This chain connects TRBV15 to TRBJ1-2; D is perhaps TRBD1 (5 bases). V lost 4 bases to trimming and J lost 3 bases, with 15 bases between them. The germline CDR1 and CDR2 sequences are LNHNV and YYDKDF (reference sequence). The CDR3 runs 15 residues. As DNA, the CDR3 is TGTGCCACCAGCACCGGGGCGGGGGTTCACTATGGCTACACCTTC. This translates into CATSTGAGVHYGYTF.

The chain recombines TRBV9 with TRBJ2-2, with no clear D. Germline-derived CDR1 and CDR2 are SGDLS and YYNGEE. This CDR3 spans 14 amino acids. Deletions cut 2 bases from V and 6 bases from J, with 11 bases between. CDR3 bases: TGTGCCAGCAGCGTCTTGGGTAGGGCCGGGGAGCTGTTTTTT. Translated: CASSVLGRAGELFF.